A selection of T cell receptor beta chains follows, all from one sample in a study of human T cells and chemical hapten exposure. Each CDR3 protein gets one entry after TCRdb re-called the RACE reads with MiXCR. The sample carries fewer than 45,000 distinct CDR3 sequences, 4% recorded once. The specimen comprised whole blood, sampled in connection with sensitization to the hapten diphenylcyclopropenone (DPC). The receptor source for this set is a middle-aged man with alopecia areata. Some clones in this sample may be carry-over from other donors' samples. Both conserved end residues are part of each CDR3. A D gene is named only where the DNA matches it firmly. The listing skips clone size in some rows; elsewhere it reads once, few, many or a size class.

j_gene | d_gene | abundance | v_gene | CDR3aa | CDR3nt
TRBJ2-7 | . | many | TRBV10-1 | CASSALTLEQYF | TGCGCCAGCAGTGCCCTGACTCTTGAGCAGTACTTC
TRBJ1-5 | . | medium-sized | TRBV29-1 | CSVGTQGNQPQHF | TGCAGCGTTGGGACCCAGGGAAATCAGCCCCAGCATTTT
TRBJ1-5 | TRBD1 | few | TRBV10-3 | CATWTGESNQPQHF | TGTGCCACTTGGACAGGGGAGAGCAATCAGCCCCAGCATTTT
TRBJ1-1 | . | many | TRBV3-1 | CASSVVRLGEAFF | TGTGCCAGCAGCGTAGTTAGGCTAGGAGAAGCTTTCTTT
TRBJ1-1 | TRBD1 | many | TRBV29-1 | CSVGGTGTNTEAFF | TGCAGCGTTGGGGGGACAGGGACGAACACTGAAGCTTTCTTT
TRBJ1-4 | . | many | TRBV18 | CASSLLSTATNEKLFF | TGTGCCAGCTCACTGCTCTCCACCGCAACTAATGAAAAACTGTTTTTT
TRBJ1-5 | . | . | TRBV12-3/TRBV12-4 | CASRGRPNQSQHF | TGTGCCAGCAGGGGACGCCCCAATCAGTCCCAGCATTTT
TRBJ2-3 | . | few | TRBV20-1 | CSARGVSSPDTQYF | TGCAGTGCTAGAGGGGTTAGCTCCCCAGATACGCAGTATTTT
TRBJ2-6 | TRBD1 | many | TRBV3-1 | CASSSRQGAWGANVLTF | TGTGCCAGCAGCTCACGACAGGGGGCGTGGGGGGCCAACGTCCTGACTTTC
TRBJ1-1 | . | few | TRBV5-1 | CASSPGLGRETEAFF | TGCGCCAGCAGCCCAGGACTAGGGAGGGAAACTGAAGCTTTCTTT
TRBJ2-3 | . | many | TRBV6-6 | CASSPISRGTDTQYF | TGTGCCAGCAGTCCGATAAGTCGTGGCACAGATACGCAGTATTTT
TRBJ2-3 | . | many | TRBV27 | CASSSRTTPFTDTQYF | TGTGCCAGCAGTTCCCGGACTACCCCTTTTACAGATACGCAGTATTTT
TRBJ2-1 | TRBD1 | many | TRBV28 | CASFLDRGGNEQFF | TGTGCCAGCTTTCTGGACAGGGGGGGCAATGAGCAGTTCTTC
TRBJ2-1 | . | many | TRBV28 | CASSLVWDRGNEQFF | TGTGCCAGCAGTTTAGTATGGGATCGGGGAAATGAGCAGTTCTTC
TRBJ2-3 | . | many | TRBV7-9 | CASTAVDTQYF | TGTGCCAGCACGGCCGTGGATACGCAGTATTTT
TRBJ2-6 | . | . | TRBV5-4 | CASSLESGANVLTF | TGTGCCAGCAGCTTAGAGTCTGGGGCCAACGTCCTGACTTTC
TRBJ2-3 | . | many | TRBV7-9 | CASSSGPQGPDTQYF | TGTGCCAGCAGCTCGGGACCCCAAGGACCAGATACGCAGTATTTT
TRBJ1-5 | . | many | TRBV5-1 | CASSLDGTTFEPQHF | TGCGCCAGCAGCTTGGACGGTACTACATTCGAGCCCCAGCATTTT
TRBJ2-3 | TRBD2 | many | TRBV20-1 | CSARGGLGDTQYF | TGCAGTGCTAGGGGCGGACTAGGGGATACGCAGTATTTT